This T cell receptor (beta chain) is drawn from a study of T-cell reconstitution after alpha-beta-depleted transplantation in children. This clonotype occurred many times. Germline V gene lookup returns CDR1 SGHDT and CDR2 YYEEEE. The CDR3 length is 14 residues. V was clipped by 5 bases and J by 5 bases; unmatched bases: 9. Preparation of the TCRbeta library involved a method that used unique molecular identifiers. Using its own MiXCR run on the PCR reads, TCRdb lists one record per CDR3 protein. Of about 270,000 distinct CDR3 sequences listed, nearly 10% are singletons. The rearrangement links TRBV5-6 to TRBJ2-5; 7 nucleotides align to TRBD1. The sequenced sample was PBMCs from the stem cell graft donor, obtained from the stem cell graft. The clonotype originates from a human donor who donated a stem cell graft to a child with SCID. The DNA for the CDR3 is TGTGCCAGCAGATTGACAGGGCAAGGGGAGACCCAGTACTTC. Translated: CASRLTGQGETQYF. Combining the CDR3 with reference TRBV5-6 and TRBJ2-5 gives the whole variable domain DAGVTQSPTHLIKTRGQQVTLRCSPKSGHDTVSWYQQALGQGPQFIFQYYEEEERQRGNFPDRFSGHQFPNYSSELNVNALLLGDSALYLCASRLTGQGETQYFGPGTRLLVL.